This T cell receptor (beta chain) stems from a study of T-cell memory formation after mild COVID-19. Looking at the study overall: Each donor largely had its own TCR clusters.

Findings and limits, study-wide: The study found contracting CD4+ clones mainly in CM and EM and contracting CD8+ clones in EMRA. Nothing confirmed that second-wave clones peaking on day 37 were specific for SARS-CoV-2.

MiXCR, run by TCRdb on the 5' RACE reads, gives a single entry per CDR3 protein. The sample has about half a million distinct CDR3 sequences, 18% seen once. The CDR3 covers 15 residues. The V gene's germline CDR1 is SGHTA and CDR2 FQGNSA. J gave up 6 bases and V 5 bases, and 6 bases lay outside the gene matches. To note about this clonotype: Its antigen is not known.

The specimen was PBMCs or a T cell subset sorted from them (not recorded which). The chain recombines TRBV7-2 with TRBJ2-2, with TRBD2 matching over 10 bases. The sequence derives from an adult woman who had mild COVID-19 (a few samples of this study predate the infection). Cell type and time point are not known. The CDR3 loop reads CASSGGTSESGELFF. For the CDR3, the DNA is TGTGCCAGCAGCGGCGGGACTAGCGAATCCGGGGAGCTGTTTTTT.